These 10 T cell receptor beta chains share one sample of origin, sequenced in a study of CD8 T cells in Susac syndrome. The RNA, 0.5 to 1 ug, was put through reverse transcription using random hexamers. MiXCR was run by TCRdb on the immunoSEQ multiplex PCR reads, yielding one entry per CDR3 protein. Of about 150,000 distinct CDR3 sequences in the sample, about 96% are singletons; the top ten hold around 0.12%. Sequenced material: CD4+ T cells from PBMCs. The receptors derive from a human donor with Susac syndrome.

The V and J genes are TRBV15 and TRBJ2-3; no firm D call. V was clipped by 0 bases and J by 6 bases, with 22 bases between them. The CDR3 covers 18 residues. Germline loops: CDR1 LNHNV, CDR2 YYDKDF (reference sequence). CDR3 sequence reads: CATSRERLSVSIGDTQYF. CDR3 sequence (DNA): TGTGCCACCAGCAGAGAGAGGCTGTCAGTGAGCATCGGGGATACGCAGTATTTT.

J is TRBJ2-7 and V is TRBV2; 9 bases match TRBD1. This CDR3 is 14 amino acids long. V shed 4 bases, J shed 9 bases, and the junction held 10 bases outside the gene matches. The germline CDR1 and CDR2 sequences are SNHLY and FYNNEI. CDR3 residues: CASSGSGTGLRQYV. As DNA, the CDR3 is TGTGCCAGCAGTGGATCCGGGACAGGGTTACGGCAGTACGTC.

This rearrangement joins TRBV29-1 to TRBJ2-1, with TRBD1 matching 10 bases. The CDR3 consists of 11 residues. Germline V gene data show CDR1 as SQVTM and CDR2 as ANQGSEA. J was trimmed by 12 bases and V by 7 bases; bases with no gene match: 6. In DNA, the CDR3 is TGCAGCGCGGACAGGGGGGGGCTGCAGTTCTTC. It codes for CSADRGGLQFF.

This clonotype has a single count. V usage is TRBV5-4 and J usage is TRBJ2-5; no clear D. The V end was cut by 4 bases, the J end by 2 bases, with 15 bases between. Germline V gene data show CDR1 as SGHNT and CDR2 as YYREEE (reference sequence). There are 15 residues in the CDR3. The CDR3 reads CASSPGSKRQETQYF. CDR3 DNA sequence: TGTGCCAGCAGCCCCGGGTCGAAGCGACAAGAGACCCAGTACTTC.

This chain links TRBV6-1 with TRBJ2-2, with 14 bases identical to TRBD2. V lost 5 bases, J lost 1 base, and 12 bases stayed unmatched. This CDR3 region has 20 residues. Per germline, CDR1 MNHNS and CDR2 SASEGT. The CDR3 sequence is CASSPTGTSGRGGNTGELFF. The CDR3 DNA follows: TGTGCCAGCAGTCCCACCGGGACTAGCGGGAGAGGAGGGAACACCGGGGAGCTGTTTTTT.

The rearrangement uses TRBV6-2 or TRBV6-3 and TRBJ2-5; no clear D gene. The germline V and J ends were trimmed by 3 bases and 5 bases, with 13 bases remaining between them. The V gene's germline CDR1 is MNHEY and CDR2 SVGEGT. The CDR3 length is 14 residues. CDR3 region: CASSYSGAAETQYF. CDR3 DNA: TGTGCCAGCAGTTATTCGGGTGCGGCGGAGACCCAGTACTTC.

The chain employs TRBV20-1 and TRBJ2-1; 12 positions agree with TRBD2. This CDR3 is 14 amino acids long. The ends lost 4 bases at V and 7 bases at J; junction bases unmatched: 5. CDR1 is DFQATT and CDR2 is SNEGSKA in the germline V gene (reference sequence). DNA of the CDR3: TGCAGTGCTACAGGACTAGCGGGGACTAATGAGCAGTTCTTC. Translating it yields CSATGLAGTNEQFF.

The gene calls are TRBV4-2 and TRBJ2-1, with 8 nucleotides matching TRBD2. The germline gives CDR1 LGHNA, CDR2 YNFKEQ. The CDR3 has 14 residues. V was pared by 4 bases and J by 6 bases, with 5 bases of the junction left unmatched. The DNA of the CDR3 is TGTGCCAGCAGCCCCTCGGGGGGGGGCAATGAGCAGTTCTTC. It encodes CASSPSGGGNEQFF.

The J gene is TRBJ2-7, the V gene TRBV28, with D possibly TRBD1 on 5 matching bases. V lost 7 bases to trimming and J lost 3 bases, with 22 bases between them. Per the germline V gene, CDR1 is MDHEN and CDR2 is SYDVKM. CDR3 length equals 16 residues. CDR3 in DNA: TGTGCCAGCAACCCCGCAGGGCTTTGGGTGAACTACGAGCAGTACTTC. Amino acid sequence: CASNPAGLWVNYEQYF.

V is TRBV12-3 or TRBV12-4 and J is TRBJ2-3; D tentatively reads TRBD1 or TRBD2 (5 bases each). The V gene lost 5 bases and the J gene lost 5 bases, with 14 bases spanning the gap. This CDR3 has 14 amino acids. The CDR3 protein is CASSRDGRRDTQYF. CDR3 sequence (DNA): TGTGCCAGCAGTCGGGACGGCCGCAGAGATACGCAGTATTTT.